Listed below are T cell receptor beta chains from one sample, sequenced in a study of T-cell memory formation after mild COVID-19. TCRdb itself ran the 5' RACE reads through MiXCR, one entry per CDR3 protein. The profile shows 200,000 to 300,000 distinct CDR3 sequences, approximately 15% of them singletons. Sequencing was performed on PBMCs or a T cell subset sorted from them (not recorded which). The receptors were sampled from an adult woman who had mild COVID-19 (a few samples of this study predate the infection). Cell type and time point are not known. Both conserved end residues are part of each CDR3. The D gene is left open where the match is weak. For some rows the clone size is stated as once, few or many, or as a class when expanded; others skip it.

v_gene	j_gene	abundance	d_gene	CDR3nt	CDR3aa
TRBV24-1	TRBJ2-1	few	NA	TGTGCCACCAGTCCCCCGGGGGGCAGCTCCTACAATGAGCAGTTCTTC	CATSPPGGSSYNEQFF
TRBV12-3/TRBV12-4	TRBJ1-3	many	NA	TGTGCCAGCGGTAGAAACTCTGGAAACACCATATATTTT	CASGRNSGNTIYF
TRBV7-2	TRBJ2-7	NA	TRBD1	TGTGCCAGCAGCTTAGTTGGGACAGGGAGCTCCTACGAGCAGTACTTC	CASSLVGTGSSYEQYF
TRBV11-2	TRBJ2-1	few	TRBD2	TGTGCCAGCAGAAGATCCGGGACTATAGACAATGAGCAGTTCTTC	CASRRSGTIDNEQFF
TRBV5-1	TRBJ2-7	once	NA	TGCGCCAGCAGCTTGGATGGGTTAGCCTACGAGCAGTACTTC	CASSLDGLAYEQYF
TRBV7-9	TRBJ2-3	many	NA	TGTGCCAGCAGCTTAGTTCCCCCGGGCTTTTGGACAGATACGCAGTATTTT	CASSLVPPGFWTDTQYF
TRBV12-5	TRBJ2-5	NA	NA	TGTGCTAGTGGTCGAACCCAGGCCGGGGCTAATGAGACCCAGTACTTC	CASGRTQAGANETQYF
TRBV11-1	TRBJ2-2	NA	NA	TGTGCCAGCAGCTTACTTGAGCCGGCGAACACCGGGGAGCTGTTTTTT	CASSLLEPANTGELFF
TRBV5-1	TRBJ2-1	many	TRBD1	TGCGCCAGCAGCTTGGGTTACAGGGGGAATGAGCAGTTCTTC	CASSLGYRGNEQFF
TRBV5-1	TRBJ2-1	few	NA	TGCGCCAGCAGCAGAAGCTTCTCGAGCTCCTACAATGAGCAGTTCTTC	CASSRSFSSSYNEQFF
TRBV12-3/TRBV12-4	TRBJ2-1	many	TRBD2	TGTGCCAGCAGGCGAGCGGGGGGGCCTGGGAATGAGCAGTTCTTC	CASRRAGGPGNEQFF
TRBV7-2	TRBJ2-1	NA	NA	TGTGCCAGCAGCATTCTAGCTGGGGAGCAGTTCTTC	CASSILAGEQFF
TRBV19	TRBJ2-7	NA	TRBD1	TGTGCCAGTAGTGACCGGGACAGAGGAACCTACGAGCAGTACTTC	CASSDRDRGTYEQYF
TRBV20-1	TRBJ2-4	few	NA	TGCAGTGCTAGAGCCCCAGGGCTCGTTCAGTACTTC	CSARAPGLVQYF
TRBV6-5	TRBJ1-6	few	TRBD1	TGTGCCAGCAGTTACTCGGGACAGGGGACCCTCCACTTT	CASSYSGQGTLHF
TRBV30	TRBJ2-2	few	TRBD2	TGTGCCTGGAGAGGGAGAGGAGCGGGGTACACAACCACCGGGGAGCTGTTTTTT	CAWRGRGAGYTTTGELFF
TRBV12-3/TRBV12-4	TRBJ1-2	few	TRBD1	TGTGCCAGCAGCGAAGGGGGACAGTTCTATGGCTACACCTTC	CASSEGGQFYGYTF
TRBV15	TRBJ2-3	NA	NA	TGTGCCACCAGCAGAGTCATACGGCCAGATACGCAGTATTTT	CATSRVIRPDTQYF
TRBV3-1	TRBJ1-1	many	NA	TGTGCCAGCAGCCTGTTGAACACTGAAGCTTTCTTT	CASSLLNTEAFF
TRBV4-2	TRBJ2-4	few	TRBD1	TGTGCCAGCAGCTATTTAAGGACAGGATTAGCCAAAAACATTCAGTACTTC	CASSYLRTGLAKNIQYF
TRBV18	TRBJ1-1	NA	NA	TGTGCCAGCTCACTTTCTGGCTGGCCCGAAGCTTTCTTT	CASSLSGWPEAFF
TRBV7-9	TRBJ2-7	few	TRBD1	TGTGCCAGCAGCCTAGCTCATCGGGACAGGGCTAGTGGGCAGTACTTC	CASSLAHRDRASGQYF
TRBV20-1	TRBJ1-3	few	NA	TGCAGTGCTAGATATAGTGGAAACACCATATATTTT	CSARYSGNTIYF
TRBV29-1	TRBJ1-1	few	TRBD1	TGCAGCGTTGGGACAGGGGCGGCAGCTTTCTTT	CSVGTGAAAFF
TRBV12-3/TRBV12-4	TRBJ2-7	few	NA	TGTGCCAGCAGTTTAACAGGGACCTACTACGAGCAGTACTTC	CASSLTGTYYEQYF
TRBV12-3/TRBV12-4	TRBJ2-5	NA	TRBD1	TGTGCCAGCAGTGTGACAGGGGTCCAAGAGACCCAGTACTTC	CASSVTGVQETQYF
TRBV5-1	TRBJ2-3	few	TRBD1	TGCGCCAGCAGCACGGGACAGGGAATCCACGCAACAGATACGCAGTATTTT	CASSTGQGIHATDTQYF
TRBV5-1	TRBJ1-1	NA	NA	TGCGCCAGCAGCTTGGTCCAGGGAATGAACACTGAAGCTTTCTTT	CASSLVQGMNTEAFF
TRBV18	TRBJ2-1	few	NA	TGTGCCAGCTCACCCAGGTCAACAGGATACAATGAGCAGTTCTTC	CASSPRSTGYNEQFF
TRBV27	TRBJ1-4	NA	TRBD1	TGTGCCAGCAGTCTCACAGGGGTTGTCCAGAAACTGTTTTTT	CASSLTGVVQKLFF
TRBV4-3	TRBJ1-2	few	NA	TGCGCCAGCAGCCAAGATTCAGGGAACTATGGCTACACCTTC	CASSQDSGNYGYTF
TRBV3-1	TRBJ2-1	NA	TRBD2	TGTGCCAGCAGCCAAGCTAGGCGACTAGCGGGAGGAGGGAATGAGCAGTTCTTC	CASSQARRLAGGGNEQFF
TRBV24-1	TRBJ2-1	NA	NA	TGTGCCACCAGTGATTTGCCCGGGACTGGTCTATATGAGCAGTTCTTC	CATSDLPGTGLYEQFF
TRBV9	TRBJ2-3	NA	NA	TGTGCCAGCAGCGTATCCCCGGGGGCCACAGATACGCAGTATTTT	CASSVSPGATDTQYF
TRBV29-1	TRBJ1-2	many	NA	TGCAGCGTTGAAGGGCGGGGACGCTACACCTTC	CSVEGRGRYTF
TRBV6-4	TRBJ2-2	few	NA	TGTGCCAGCAGTGACTCAGACACCGGGGAGCTGTTTTTT	CASSDSDTGELFF
TRBV12-5	TRBJ2-3	NA	NA	TGTGCTAGTGAGGCTTTCACAGATACGCAGTATTTT	CASEAFTDTQYF
TRBV10-3	TRBJ1-1	few	NA	TGTGCCATCAGTGAGCCCCCCGGGACATTGAACACTGAAGCTTTCTTT	CAISEPPGTLNTEAFF